Shown below are 2 T cell receptor beta chains from a single sample sequenced in a study of blood T cell repertoires in COVID-19 (dated by TCRdb to about 2020). The library was prepared using the immunoSEQ multiplex PCR assay. The clones in this table, taken by TCRdb from immuneACCESS, are in-frame only. Not every clone is retained; where verified, under half of the shortfall comes from an unresolved V gene, and the cause of the rest is unknown. This sample holds about 89,000 clones; around 75% were observed only once. The ten largest clones capture approximately 6.3% of the sample. Sequencing used peripheral blood. These receptor sequences come from a man aged 65-85 years with COVID-19, enrolled during active disease.

The J gene is TRBJ1-6, the V gene TRBV6-5, with a possible D match to TRBD1 (5 bases). V lost 6 bases and J lost 6, with 9 bases in between. This CDR3 region has 13 residues. Germline CDR1 reads MNHEY; CDR2 reads SVGAGI. CDR3 loop: CASRQVLNSPLHF. In DNA form, the CDR3 reads TGTGCCAGCAGACAGGTTCTTAATTCACCCCTCCACTTT.

The chain recombines TRBV5-1 with TRBJ1-5, with D maybe TRBD1 (6 bases). CDR3 size: 14 residues. Germline CDR1 reads SGHRS; CDR2 reads YFSETQ. V gave up 1 base and J gave up 5 bases, with 10 bases separating them. This chain's CDR3 is CASSLKAGDQPQHF. The CDR3 DNA reads as TGCGCCAGCAGCTTGAAGGCAGGGGATCAGCCCCAGCATTTT.